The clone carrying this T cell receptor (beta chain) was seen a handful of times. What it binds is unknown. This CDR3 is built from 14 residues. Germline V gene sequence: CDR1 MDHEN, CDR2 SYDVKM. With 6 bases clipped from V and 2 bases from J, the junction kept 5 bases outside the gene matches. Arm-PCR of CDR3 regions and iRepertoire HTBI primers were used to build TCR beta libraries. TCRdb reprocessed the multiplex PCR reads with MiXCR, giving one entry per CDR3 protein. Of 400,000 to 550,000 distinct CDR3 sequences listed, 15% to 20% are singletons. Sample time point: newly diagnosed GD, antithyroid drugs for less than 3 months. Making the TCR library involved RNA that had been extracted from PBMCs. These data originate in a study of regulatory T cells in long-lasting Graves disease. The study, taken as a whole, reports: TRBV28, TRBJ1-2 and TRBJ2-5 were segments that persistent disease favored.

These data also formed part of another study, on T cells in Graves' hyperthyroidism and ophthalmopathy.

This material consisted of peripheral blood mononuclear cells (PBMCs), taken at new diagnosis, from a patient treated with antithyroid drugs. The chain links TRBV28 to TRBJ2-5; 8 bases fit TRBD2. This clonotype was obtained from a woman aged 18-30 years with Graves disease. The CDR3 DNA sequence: TGTGCCAGCAGGCCGGGGGGGGAACAAGAGACCCAGTACTTC. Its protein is CASRPGGEQETQYF.